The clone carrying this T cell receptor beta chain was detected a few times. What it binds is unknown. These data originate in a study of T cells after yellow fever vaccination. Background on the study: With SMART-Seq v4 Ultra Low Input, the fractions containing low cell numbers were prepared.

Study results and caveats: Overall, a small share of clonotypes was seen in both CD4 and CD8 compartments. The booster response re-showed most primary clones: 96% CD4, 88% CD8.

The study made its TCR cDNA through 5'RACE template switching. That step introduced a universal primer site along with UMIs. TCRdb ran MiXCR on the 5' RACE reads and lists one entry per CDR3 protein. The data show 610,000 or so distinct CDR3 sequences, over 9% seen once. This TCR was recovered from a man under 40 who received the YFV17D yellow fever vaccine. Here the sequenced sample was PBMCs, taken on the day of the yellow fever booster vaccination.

The CDR3 DNA reads as TGTGCCAGCAGCTTAAGGCGGGAGAGCGATGAGCAGTTCTTC. This encodes CASSLRRESDEQFF. The chain joins TRBV7-2 to TRBJ2-1; 7 bases align to TRBD2. The CDR3 length is 14 residues. Germline assignment: CDR1 SGHTA and CDR2 FQGNSA. V was clipped by 2 bases and J by 8 bases; unmatched bases: 6.